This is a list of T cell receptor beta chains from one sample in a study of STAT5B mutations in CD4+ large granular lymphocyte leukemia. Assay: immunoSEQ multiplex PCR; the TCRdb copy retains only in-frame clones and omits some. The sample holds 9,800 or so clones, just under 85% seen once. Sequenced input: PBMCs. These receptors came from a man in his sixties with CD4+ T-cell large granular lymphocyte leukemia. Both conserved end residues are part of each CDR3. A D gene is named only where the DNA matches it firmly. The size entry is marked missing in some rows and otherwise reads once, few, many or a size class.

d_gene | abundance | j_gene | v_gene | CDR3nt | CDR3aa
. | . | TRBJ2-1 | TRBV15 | TGTGCCACCAGCAGTAGCGGAGATCTTTACAATGAGCAGTTCTTC | CATSSSGDLYNEQFF
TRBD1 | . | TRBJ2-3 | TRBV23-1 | TGCGCCAGCAGTCAATCCCGGGACAGGGGGCCCACAGATACGCAGTATTTT | CASSQSRDRGPTDTQYF
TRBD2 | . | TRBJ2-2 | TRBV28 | TGTGCCAGCAGGGGGACTAGCGGACGCACCGGGGAGCTGTTTTTT | CASRGTSGRTGELFF
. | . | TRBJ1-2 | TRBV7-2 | TGTGCCAGCAGCTCCCAAGCGGGGGTGGCCTATGGCTACACCTTC | CASSSQAGVAYGYTF
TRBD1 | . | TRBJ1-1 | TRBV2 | TGTGCCAGCAGTCAGGGGGGGAACACTGAAGCTTTCTTT | CASSQGGNTEAFF
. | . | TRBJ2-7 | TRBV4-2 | TGTGCCAGCAGCCTCGATAGGGGTCCGACGAACGAGCAGTACTTC | CASSLDRGPTNEQYF
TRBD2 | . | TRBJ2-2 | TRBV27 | TGTGCCAGCGGAACTAGCGGCGGCACCGGGGAGCTGTTTTTT | CASGTSGGTGELFF
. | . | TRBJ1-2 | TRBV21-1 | TGTGCCAGCAGCAAAAGGGGCTATGGCTACACCTTC | CASSKRGYGYTF
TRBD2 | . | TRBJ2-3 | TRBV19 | TGTGCCAGTAGTATGAGACTAGCGGGAGTAACAGATACGCAGTATTTT | CASSMRLAGVTDTQYF
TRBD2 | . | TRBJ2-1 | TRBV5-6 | TGTGCCAGCAGTTTAGGGACGGGACTAGCGGGAGATGAGCAGTTCTTC | CASSLGTGLAGDEQFF
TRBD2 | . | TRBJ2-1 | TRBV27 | TGTGCCAGCAGTTGGAGCGGGAGTGACTCCTACAATGAGCAGTTCTTC | CASSWSGSDSYNEQFF
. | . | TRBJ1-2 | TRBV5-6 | TGTGCCAGCAGCCCGCGAAGGGGGAATGGCTACACCTTC | CASSPRRGNGYTF
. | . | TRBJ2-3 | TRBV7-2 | TGTGCCAGCAATCTAGGACTACCGAGCACAGATACGCAGTATTTT | CASNLGLPSTDTQYF
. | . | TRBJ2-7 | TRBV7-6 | TGTGCCAGCAGCTCCCTAACCGCCTACGAGCAGTACTTC | CASSSLTAYEQYF
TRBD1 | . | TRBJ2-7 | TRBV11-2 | TGTGCCAGTGAGAGGGACAGGGCTACTCTCGGCTATTCAATCGACGAGCAGTACTTC | CASERDRATLGYSIDEQYF
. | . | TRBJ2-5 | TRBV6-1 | TGTGCCAGCAGTGGACTACAGGGCCAAGAGACCCAGTACTTC | CASSGLQGQETQYF
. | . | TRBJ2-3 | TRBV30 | TGTGCCTCGACGCGACCCATCACAGATACGCAGTATTTT | CASTRPITDTQYF
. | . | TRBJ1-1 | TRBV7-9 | TGTGCCAGCAGCTTAAAGGACACTGAAGCTTTCTTT | CASSLKDTEAFF
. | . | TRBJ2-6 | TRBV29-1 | TGCAGCGTTGGGGGGGGGCTTTCCGGGGCCAACGTCCTGACTTTC | CSVGGGLSGANVLTF
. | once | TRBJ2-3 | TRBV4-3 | TGCGCCAGCAGCCAGAGTACAGATACGCAGTATTTT | CASSQSTDTQYF
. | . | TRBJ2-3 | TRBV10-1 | TGCGCCAGCAGTGACGGACTAGGGGGAATATCTAGCACAGATACGCAGTATTTT | CASSDGLGGISSTDTQYF
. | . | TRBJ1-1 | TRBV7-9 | TGTGCCAGCAGCTTACTCGGAGATGAAGCTTTCTTT | CASSLLGDEAFF
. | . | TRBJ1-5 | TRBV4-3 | TGCGCCAGCAGCCAAGATAAACAGGGAGGACAGCCCCAGCATTTT | CASSQDKQGGQPQHF
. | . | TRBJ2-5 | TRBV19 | TGTGCCAGTAGTTGGGCGGGGCAAGAGACCCAGTACTTC | CASSWAGQETQYF
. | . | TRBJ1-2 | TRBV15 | TGTGCCACCAGCGGTGGACGGGGGGCGGGGGAAAAAGGCTACACCTTC | CATSGGRGAGEKGYTF
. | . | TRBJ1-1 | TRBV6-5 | TGTGCCAGCAGCTCGAATTCGGAAGCTTTCTTT | CASSSNSEAFF
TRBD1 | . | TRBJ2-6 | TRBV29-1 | TGCAGCGTCTGGACCCGGGACAGGGTCCCTGGGGCCAACGTCCTGACTTTC | CSVWTRDRVPGANVLTF
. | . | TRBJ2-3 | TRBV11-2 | TGTGCCAGCAGCTTAATCCAGGGCCCCCCGGATACGCAGTATTTT | CASSLIQGPPDTQYF
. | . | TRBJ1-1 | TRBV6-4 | TGTGCCAGCAGTGACTCTGGGGGGCGGAACACTGAAGCTTTCTTT | CASSDSGGRNTEAFF
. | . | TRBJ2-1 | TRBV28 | TGTGCCAGCAGTTCTACTTGGAATGAGCAGTTCTTC | CASSSTWNEQFF
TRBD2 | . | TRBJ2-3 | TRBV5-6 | TGTGCCAGCAGCGTGCTAGCGGGAAGCACAGATACGCAGTATTTT | CASSVLAGSTDTQYF
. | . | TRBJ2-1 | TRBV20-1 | TGCAGTGCTCGACTCTACAATGAGCAGTTCTTC | CSARLYNEQFF
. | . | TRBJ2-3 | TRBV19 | TGTGCCAGTAGTCCCGGTGGCCGCACAGATACGCAGTATTTT | CASSPGGRTDTQYF
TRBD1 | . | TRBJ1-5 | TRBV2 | TGTGCCAGCAGGGACAGGTTTTATAGCAATCAGCCCCAGCATTTT | CASRDRFYSNQPQHF
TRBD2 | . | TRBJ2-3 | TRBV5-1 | TGCGCCAGCAGCTACCGGAGGAGCGCGGGAGAAGATACGCAGTATTTT | CASSYRRSAGEDTQYF
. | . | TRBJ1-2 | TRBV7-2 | TGTGCCAGCAGCCCTCGGAGGACACAGTCAACTAACTATGGCTACACCTTC | CASSPRRTQSTNYGYTF
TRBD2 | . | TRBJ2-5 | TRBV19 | TGTGCCAGCACACTCGGGCAAGGGGTAGCGGGAGTAGAGACCCAGTACTTC | CASTLGQGVAGVETQYF
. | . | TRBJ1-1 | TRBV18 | TGTGCCAGCTGCGAGACGAGAATGAACACTGAAGCTTTCTTT | CASCETRMNTEAFF
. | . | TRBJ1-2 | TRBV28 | TGTGCCAGCAGCCCCCCGCCCCTCTCCTATGGCTACACCTTC | CASSPPPLSYGYTF
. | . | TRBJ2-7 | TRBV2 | TGTGCCAGCAGTGAAGCGGAGACAGTGTCCTACGAGCAGTACTTC | CASSEAETVSYEQYF